The 4 T cell receptor beta chains presented below share a single source sample, sequenced in a study of Graves' ophthalmopathy and Graves' hyperthyroidism. The TCR beta CDR3 regions underwent amplification from RNA transcripts. First-round RT-PCR used HTBI primers; second-round multiplex PCR followed. TCRdb ran MiXCR on the multiplex PCR reads and lists one entry per CDR3 protein. This table holds over a million distinct CDR3 sequences, 35% to 45% found once. Sequencing input: peripheral blood or thyroid tissue (not recorded which). These receptors were taken from an adult man with Graves' hyperthyroidism.

Note on this clonotype: This may stem from a read error, because a much larger clone lies one nucleotide away. The V call is TRBV20-1, the J call TRBJ1-4; no firm D call. V was shortened by 0 bases and J by 3 bases, with 8 bases between the two germline ends. The CDR3 runs to 14 residues. The germline V gene encodes CDR1 DFQATT and CDR2 SNEGSKA (reference sequence). The CDR3 loop is CSARDTAANEKLFF. The DNA of the CDR3 is TGCAGTGCTAGAGATACAGCAGCTAATGAAAAACTGTTTTTT.

This clonotype was seen ten or more times. The V call is TRBV7-8, the J call TRBJ2-7; perhaps TRBD1 as D (6 bases). V was cut by 4 bases and J by 3 bases, with 10 bases left in between. The CDR3 is 13 residues long. The V gene's germline CDR1 is SGHVS and CDR2 FQNEAQ. DNA of the CDR3: TGTGCCAGCAGCTCCCGAGGGGGCTACGAGCAGTACTTC. Encoded protein: CASSSRGGYEQYF.

This clonotype was detected ten times or more. V gene TRBV5-1 combines with J gene TRBJ1-5; TRBD1 aligns across 7 bases. The V gene end was trimmed by 1 base and the J gene end by 2 bases; junction bases not matched to a gene: 3. The CDR3 is made up of 15 amino acids. Germline V gene lookup returns CDR1 SGHRS and CDR2 YFSETQ. CDR3 DNA sequence: TGCGCCAGCAGCTTGAGGGGGCTCGGCAATCAGCCCCAGCATTTT. It codes for CASSLRGLGNQPQHF.

This clonotype was detected many times. This chain joins TRBV19 and TRBJ2-5; D not certain. This CDR3 is 12 amino acids long. The V and J ends lost 3 bases and 5 bases respectively, with 7 bases between them. Looked up from germline, CDR1 is LNHDA and CDR2 is SQIVND (reference sequence). This CDR3 is CASSMVAETQYF. The CDR3 DNA reads as TGTGCCAGTAGTATGGTCGCGGAGACCCAGTACTTC.